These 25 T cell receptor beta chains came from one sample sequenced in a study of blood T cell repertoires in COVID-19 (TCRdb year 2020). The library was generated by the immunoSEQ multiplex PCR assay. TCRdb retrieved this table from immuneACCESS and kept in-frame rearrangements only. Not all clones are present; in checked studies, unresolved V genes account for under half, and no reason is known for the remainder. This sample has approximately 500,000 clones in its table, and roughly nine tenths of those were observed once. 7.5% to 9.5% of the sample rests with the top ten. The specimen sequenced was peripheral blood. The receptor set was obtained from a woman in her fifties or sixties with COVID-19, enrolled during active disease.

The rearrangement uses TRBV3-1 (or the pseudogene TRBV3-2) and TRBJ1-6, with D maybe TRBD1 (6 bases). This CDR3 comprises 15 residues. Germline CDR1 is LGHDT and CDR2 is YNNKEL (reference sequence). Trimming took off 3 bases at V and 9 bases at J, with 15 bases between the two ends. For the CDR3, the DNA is TGTGCCAGCAGCCATGGGGGCGGCAGGGTTTCACCCCTCCACTTT. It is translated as CASSHGGGRVSPLHF.

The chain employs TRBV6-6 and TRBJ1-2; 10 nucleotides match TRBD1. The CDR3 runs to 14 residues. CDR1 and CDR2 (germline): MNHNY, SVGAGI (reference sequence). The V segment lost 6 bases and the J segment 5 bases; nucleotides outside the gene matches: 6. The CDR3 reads CASRDRDRGYGYTF. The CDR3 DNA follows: TGTGCCAGCAGGGACAGGGACAGGGGATATGGCTACACCTTC.

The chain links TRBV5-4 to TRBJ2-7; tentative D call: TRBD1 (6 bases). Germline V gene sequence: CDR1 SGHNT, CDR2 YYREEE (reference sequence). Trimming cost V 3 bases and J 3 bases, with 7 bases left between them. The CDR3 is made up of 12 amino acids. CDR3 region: CASSSDSYEQYF. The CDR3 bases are TGTGCCAGCAGCTCGGACAGCTACGAGCAGTACTTC.

The CDR3 DNA reads TGTGCCAGCAGCCAGGGCAGCCGGATCACAGATACGCAGTATTTT. Its protein product is CASSQGSRITDTQYF. V is TRBV3-1 (or the pseudogene TRBV3-2) and J is TRBJ2-3; D gene unclear. Trimming cost V 3 bases and J 2 bases, with 12 bases left between them. Germline assignment: CDR1 LGHDT and CDR2 YNNKEL (reference sequence). This CDR3 region has 15 residues.

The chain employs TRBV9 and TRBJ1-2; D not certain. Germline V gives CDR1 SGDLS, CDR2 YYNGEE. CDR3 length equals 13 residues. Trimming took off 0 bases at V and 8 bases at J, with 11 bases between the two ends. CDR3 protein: CASSVGDPGGYTF. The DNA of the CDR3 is TGTGCCAGCAGCGTAGGGGATCCGGGGGGCTACACCTTC.

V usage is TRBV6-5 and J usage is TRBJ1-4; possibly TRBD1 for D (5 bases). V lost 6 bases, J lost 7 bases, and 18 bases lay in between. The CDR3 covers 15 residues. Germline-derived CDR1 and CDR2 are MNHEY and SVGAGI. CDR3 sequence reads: CASSFLPGLGEKLFF. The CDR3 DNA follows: TGTGCCAGCAGCTTCTTGCCAGGGCTCGGTGAAAAACTGTTTTTT.

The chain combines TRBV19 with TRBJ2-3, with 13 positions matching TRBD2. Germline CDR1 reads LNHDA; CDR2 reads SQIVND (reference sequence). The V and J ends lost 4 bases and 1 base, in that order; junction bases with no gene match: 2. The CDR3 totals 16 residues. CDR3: CASSKGTSGGTDTQYF. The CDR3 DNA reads TGTGCCAGTAGTAAAGGGACTAGCGGGGGCACAGATACGCAGTATTTT. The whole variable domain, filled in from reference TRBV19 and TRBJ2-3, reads DGGITQSPKYLFRKEGQNVTLSCEQNLNHDAMYWYRQDPGQGLRLIYYSQIVNDFQKGDIAEGYSVSREKKESFPLTVTSAQKNPTAFYLCASSKGTSGGTDTQYFGPGTRLTVL.

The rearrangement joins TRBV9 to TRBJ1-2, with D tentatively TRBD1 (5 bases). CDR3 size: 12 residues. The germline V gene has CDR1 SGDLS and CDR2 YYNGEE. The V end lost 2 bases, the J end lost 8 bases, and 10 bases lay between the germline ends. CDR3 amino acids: CASSVSGYGYTF. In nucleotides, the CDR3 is TGTGCCAGCAGCGTTTCAGGGTACGGCTACACCTTC.

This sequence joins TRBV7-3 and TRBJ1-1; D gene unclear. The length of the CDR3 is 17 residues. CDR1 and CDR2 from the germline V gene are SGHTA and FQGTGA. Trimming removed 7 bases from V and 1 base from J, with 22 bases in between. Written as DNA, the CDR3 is TGTGCCAGCATCCTCCTGGACCCTGGACGGGAGAACACTGAAGCTTTCTTT. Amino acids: CASILLDPGRENTEAFF.

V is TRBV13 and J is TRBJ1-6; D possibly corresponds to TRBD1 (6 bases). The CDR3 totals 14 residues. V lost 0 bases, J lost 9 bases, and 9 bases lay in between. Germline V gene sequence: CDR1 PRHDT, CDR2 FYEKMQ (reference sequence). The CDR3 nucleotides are TGTGCCAGCAGCTTAGGGGGGGCTAGTTCACCCCTCCACTTT. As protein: CASSLGGASSPLHF.

In DNA, the CDR3 is TGTGCCAGCAGCACCCGACTAGCGGGGGGTGAGGAAGAGACCCAGTACTTC. This sequence encodes CASSTRLAGGEEETQYF. The chain employs TRBV9 and TRBJ2-5; TRBD2 aligns across 13 bases. Germline-derived CDR1 and CDR2 are SGDLS and YYNGEE. V dropped 4 bases and J dropped 3; count of bases not matched to a gene: 9. The CDR3 length is 17 residues.

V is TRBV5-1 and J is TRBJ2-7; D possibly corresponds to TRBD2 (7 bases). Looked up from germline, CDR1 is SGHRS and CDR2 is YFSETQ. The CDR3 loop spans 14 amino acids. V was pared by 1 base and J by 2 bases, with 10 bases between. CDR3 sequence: CASSLIGGAYEQYF. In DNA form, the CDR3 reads TGCGCCAGCAGCTTGATAGGGGGGGCCTACGAGCAGTACTTC.

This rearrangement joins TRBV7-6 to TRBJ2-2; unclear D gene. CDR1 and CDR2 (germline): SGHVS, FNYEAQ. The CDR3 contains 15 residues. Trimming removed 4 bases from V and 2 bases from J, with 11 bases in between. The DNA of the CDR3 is TGTGCCAGCAGCTCTTCAGGCACCAACACCGGGGAGCTGTTTTTT. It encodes CASSSSGTNTGELFF. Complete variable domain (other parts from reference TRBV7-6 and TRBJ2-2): GAGVSQSPRYKVTKRGQDVALRCDPISGHVSLYWYRQALGQGPEFLTYFNYEAQQDKSGLPNDRFSAERPEGSISTLTIQRTEQRDSAMYRCASSSSGTNTGELFFGEGSRLTVL.

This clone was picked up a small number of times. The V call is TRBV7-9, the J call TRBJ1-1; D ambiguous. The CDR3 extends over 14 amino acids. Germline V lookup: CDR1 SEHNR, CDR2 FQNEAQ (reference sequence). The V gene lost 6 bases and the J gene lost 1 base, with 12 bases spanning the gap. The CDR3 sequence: CASSTNQANTEAFF. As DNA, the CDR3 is TGTGCCAGCAGTACAAACCAGGCGAACACTGAAGCTTTCTTT.

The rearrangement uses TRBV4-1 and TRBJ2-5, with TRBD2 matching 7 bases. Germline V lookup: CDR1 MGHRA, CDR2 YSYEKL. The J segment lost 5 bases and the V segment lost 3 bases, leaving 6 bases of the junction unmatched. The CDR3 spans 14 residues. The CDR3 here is CASSHLGGFETQYF. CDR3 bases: TGCGCCAGCAGCCATCTCGGGGGGTTTGAGACCCAGTACTTC.

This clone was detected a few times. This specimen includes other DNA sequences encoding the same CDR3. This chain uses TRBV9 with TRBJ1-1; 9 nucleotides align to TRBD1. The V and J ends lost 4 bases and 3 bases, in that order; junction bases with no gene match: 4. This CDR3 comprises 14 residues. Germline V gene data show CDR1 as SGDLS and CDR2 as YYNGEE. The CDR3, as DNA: TGTGCCAGCAGCAGCCGGGACAGGGACACTGAAGCTTTCTTT. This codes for CASSSRDRDTEAFF.

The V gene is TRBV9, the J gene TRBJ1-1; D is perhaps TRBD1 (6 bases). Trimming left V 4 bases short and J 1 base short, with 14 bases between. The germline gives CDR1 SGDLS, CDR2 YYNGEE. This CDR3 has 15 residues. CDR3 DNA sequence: TGTGCCAGCAGCAACTACAGGGACAAGAACACTGAAGCTTTCTTT. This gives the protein CASSNYRDKNTEAFF.

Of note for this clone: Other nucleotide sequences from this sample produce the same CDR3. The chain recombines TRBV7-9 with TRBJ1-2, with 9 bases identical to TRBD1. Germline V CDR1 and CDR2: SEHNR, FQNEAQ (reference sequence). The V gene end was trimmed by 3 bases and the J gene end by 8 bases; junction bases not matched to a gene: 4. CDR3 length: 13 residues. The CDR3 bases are TGTGCCAGCAGCTTGGGACAGGGAACCGGCTACACCTTC. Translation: CASSLGQGTGYTF.

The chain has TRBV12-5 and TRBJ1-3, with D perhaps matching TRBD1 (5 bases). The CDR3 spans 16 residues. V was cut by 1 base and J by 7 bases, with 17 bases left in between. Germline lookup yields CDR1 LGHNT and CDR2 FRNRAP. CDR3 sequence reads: CASGLAPGTNRNTIYF. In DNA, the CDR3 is TGTGCTAGTGGTTTGGCCCCCGGGACTAATAGGAACACCATATATTTT.

The CDR3 is CASSLPTGDSNTEAFF. In nucleotides, the CDR3 is TGTGCCAGCAGCTTGCCAACAGGTGACTCGAACACTGAAGCTTTCTTT. The rearrangement joins TRBV5-4 to TRBJ1-1; the D gene is possibly TRBD1 (5 bases). The CDR3 is 16 amino acids. Per the germline V gene, CDR1 is SGHNT and CDR2 is YYREEE (reference sequence). V gave up 1 base and J gave up 1 base, with 14 bases separating them. The full variable domain, in which reference TRBV5-4 and TRBJ1-1 provide the parts outside the CDR3, is ETGVTQSPTHLIKTRGQQVTLRCSSQSGHNTVSWYQQALGQGPQFIFQYYREEENGRGNFPPRFSGLQFPNYSSELNVNALELDDSALYLCASSLPTGDSNTEAFFGQGTRLTVV.

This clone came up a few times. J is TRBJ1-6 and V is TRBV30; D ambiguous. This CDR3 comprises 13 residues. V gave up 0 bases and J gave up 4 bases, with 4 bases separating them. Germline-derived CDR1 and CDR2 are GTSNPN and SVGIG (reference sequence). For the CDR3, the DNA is TGTGCCTGGAGTGTACAGTATAATTCACCCCTCCACTTT. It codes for CAWSVQYNSPLHF.

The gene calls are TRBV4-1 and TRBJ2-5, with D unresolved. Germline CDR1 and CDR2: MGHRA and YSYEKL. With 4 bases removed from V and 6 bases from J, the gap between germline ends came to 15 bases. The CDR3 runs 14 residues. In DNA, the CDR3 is TGCGCCAGCAGCCCGACAACTGGGTTGAAGACCCAGTACTTC. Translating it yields CASSPTTGLKTQYF.

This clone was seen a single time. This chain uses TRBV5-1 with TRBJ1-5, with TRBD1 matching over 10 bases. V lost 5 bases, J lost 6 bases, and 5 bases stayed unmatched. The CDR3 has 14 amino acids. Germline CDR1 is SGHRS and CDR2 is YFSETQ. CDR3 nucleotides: TGCGCCAGCAGTCCCGGGACAGGGGTTCAGCCCCAGCATTTT. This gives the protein CASSPGTGVQPQHF.

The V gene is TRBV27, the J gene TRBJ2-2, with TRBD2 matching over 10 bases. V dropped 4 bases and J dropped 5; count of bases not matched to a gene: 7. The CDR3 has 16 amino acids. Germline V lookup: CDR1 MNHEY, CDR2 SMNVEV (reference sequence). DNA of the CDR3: TGTGCCAGCAGTTCCCCGCAGCGGGGGGGAACCGGGGAGCTGTTTTTT. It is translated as CASSSPQRGGTGELFF.

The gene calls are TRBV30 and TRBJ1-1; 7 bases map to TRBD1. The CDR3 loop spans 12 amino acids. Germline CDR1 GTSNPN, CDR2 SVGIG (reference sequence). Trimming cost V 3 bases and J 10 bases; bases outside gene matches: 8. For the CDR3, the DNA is TGTGCCTGGAGCGGGAGAGACAGGGCAGCTTTCTTT. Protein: CAWSGRDRAAFF.